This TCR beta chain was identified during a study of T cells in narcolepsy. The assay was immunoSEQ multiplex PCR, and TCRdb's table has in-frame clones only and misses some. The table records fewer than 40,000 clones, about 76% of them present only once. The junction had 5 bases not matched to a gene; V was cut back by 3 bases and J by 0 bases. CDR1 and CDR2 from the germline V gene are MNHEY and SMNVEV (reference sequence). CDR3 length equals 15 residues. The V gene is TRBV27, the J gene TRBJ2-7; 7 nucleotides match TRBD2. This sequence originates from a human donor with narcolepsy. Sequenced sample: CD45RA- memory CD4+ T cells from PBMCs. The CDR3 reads CASSLSGRVSYEQYF. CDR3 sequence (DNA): TGTGCCAGCAGTTTGTCGGGGAGGGTCTCCTACGAGCAGTACTTC.